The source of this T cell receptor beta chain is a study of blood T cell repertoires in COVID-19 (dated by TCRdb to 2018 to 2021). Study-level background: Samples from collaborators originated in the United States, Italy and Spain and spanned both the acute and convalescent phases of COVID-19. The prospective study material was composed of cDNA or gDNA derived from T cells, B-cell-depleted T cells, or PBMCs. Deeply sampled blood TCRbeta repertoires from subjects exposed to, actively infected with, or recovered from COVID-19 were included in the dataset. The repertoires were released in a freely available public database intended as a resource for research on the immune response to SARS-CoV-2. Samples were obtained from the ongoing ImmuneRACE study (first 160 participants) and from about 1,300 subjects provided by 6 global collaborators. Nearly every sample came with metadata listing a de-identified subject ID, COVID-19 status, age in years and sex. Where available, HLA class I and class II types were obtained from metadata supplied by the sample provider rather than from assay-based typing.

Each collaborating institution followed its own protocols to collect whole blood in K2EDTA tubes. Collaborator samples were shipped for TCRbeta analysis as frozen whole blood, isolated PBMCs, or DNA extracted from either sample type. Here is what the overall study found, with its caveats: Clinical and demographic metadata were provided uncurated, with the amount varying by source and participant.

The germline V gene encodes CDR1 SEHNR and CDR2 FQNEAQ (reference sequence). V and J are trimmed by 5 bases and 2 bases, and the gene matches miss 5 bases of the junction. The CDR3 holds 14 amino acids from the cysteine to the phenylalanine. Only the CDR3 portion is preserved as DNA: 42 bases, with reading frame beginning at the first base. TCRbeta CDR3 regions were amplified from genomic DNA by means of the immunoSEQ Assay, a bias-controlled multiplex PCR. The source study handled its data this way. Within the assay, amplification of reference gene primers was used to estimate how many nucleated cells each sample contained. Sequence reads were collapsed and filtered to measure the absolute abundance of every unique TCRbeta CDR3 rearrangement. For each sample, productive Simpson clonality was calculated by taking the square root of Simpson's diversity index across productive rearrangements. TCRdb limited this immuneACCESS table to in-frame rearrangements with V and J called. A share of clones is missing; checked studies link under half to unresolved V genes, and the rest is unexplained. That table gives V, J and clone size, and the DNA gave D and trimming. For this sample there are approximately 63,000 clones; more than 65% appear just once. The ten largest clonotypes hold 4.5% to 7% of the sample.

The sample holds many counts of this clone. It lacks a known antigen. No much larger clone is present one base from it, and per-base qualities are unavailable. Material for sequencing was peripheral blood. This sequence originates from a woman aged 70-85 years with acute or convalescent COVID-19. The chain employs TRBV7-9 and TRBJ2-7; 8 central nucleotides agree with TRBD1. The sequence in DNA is TGTGCCAGCAGCAAGCGGACAGGGACCTACGAGCAGTACTTC. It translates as CASSKRTGTYEQYF.